One and the same sample provided the 32 T cell receptor beta chains below, sequenced in a study of CD8 T cells in ankylosing spondylitis listed by TCRdb under 2017. The receptor library was made with 5' RACE. The sequencing machine was an Illumina HiSeq 2500. In-frame beta chains were kept once TCRdb had trimmed the public reads at Q25 with fastp and called clones with MiXCR. Rows matching on CDR3 protein sequence are summarized as one entry with the most common DNA and genes. The sample table contains 200,000 to 300,000 distinct CDR3 sequences; only one count was recorded for about 10% of them. Of the sample, 2.6% is held by the ten largest clones. Sequenced sample: blood, either unsorted or a sorted T cell fraction (not recorded which). All receptors derive from a male donor with ankylosing spondylitis or in good health (not recorded which).

This clonotype was observed at least ten times. The chain links TRBV7-2 to TRBJ2-3, with a tentative D call TRBD2 (5 bases). Trimming left V 3 bases short and J 2 bases short, with 12 bases between. The CDR3 totals 15 residues. Per germline, CDR1 SGHTA and CDR2 FQGNSA. The CDR3 DNA reads as TGTGCCAGCAGCTTGAGTCGGGGTCCCACAGATACGCAGTATTTT. The encoded protein is CASSLSRGPTDTQYF.

This clonotype has ten or more counts. The chain couples TRBV3-1 to TRBJ2-3; 10 bases agree with TRBD2. This CDR3 is 18 amino acids long. CDR1 is LGHDT and CDR2 is YNNKEL in the germline V gene (reference sequence). V lost 0 bases and J lost 1; bases outside the gene matches: 7. The CDR3 reads CASSQDLHLAGGTDTQYF. Written as DNA, the CDR3 is TGTGCCAGCAGCCAAGATCTACATCTAGCGGGGGGCACAGATACGCAGTATTTT.

This clonotype turned up a few times. The V call is TRBV7-2, the J call TRBJ2-3; TRBD1 matches at 7 bases. CDR3 length equals 15 residues. Germline V gene data show CDR1 as SGHTA and CDR2 as FQGNSA. The V and J ends lost 3 bases and 4 bases, in that order; junction bases with no gene match: 7. This CDR3 reads CASSFRLGQPDTQYF. The DNA for the CDR3 is TGTGCCAGCAGCTTTAGATTGGGACAGCCAGATACGCAGTATTTT.

This clonotype was seen repeatedly, ten times or more. The chain links TRBV25-1 to TRBJ2-7; weak D call: TRBD1 (5 bases). CDR3 length: 17 residues. Germline V gene data show CDR1 as MGHDK and CDR2 as SYGVNS. V gave up 5 bases and J gave up 0 bases, with 20 bases separating them. The CDR3 DNA is TGTGCCAGCAGTACCTCAGGACATTCTAGGAGCTCCTACGAGCAGTACTTC. Amino acid sequence: CASSTSGHSRSSYEQYF.

This clonotype has at least ten counts. The chain is built from TRBV6-1 and TRBJ2-1; 7 nucleotides agree with TRBD1. CDR3 size: 15 residues. Germline V lookup: CDR1 MNHNS, CDR2 SASEGT. Germline trimming cut 6 bases from V and 4 bases from J; bases unmatched to any gene: 9. This chain's CDR3 is CASRGNRGLYNEQFF. CDR3 DNA: TGTGCCAGCAGGGGGAACAGGGGCCTTTACAATGAGCAGTTCTTC.

The CDR3, as DNA: TGTGCCAGTAGTTGGGGGACCGGAAGAACCGGGGAGCTGTTTTTT. This encodes CASSWGTGRTGELFF. The chain joins TRBV19 to TRBJ2-2; D possibly uses TRBD1 or TRBD2 (5 bases each). This CDR3 spans 15 amino acids. Germline CDR1 LNHDA, CDR2 SQIVND (reference sequence). Trimming removed 5 bases at V and 5 bases at J, with 15 bases between.

The table lists this clonotype with many counts. The chain uses TRBV20-1 and TRBJ2-5; D is perhaps TRBD1 (5 bases). The CDR3 sequence is 14 residues long. Germline-derived CDR1 and CDR2 are DFQATT and SNEGSKA (reference sequence). Trimming took 0 bases from V and 1 from J, leaving 9 bases between them. The CDR3 loop reads CSARDRQGQETQYF. The CDR3 nucleotides are TGCAGTGCTAGAGACAGGCAGGGCCAAGAGACCCAGTACTTC.

The chain carries TRBV7-9 and TRBJ2-3; perhaps TRBD1 as D (6 bases). Trimming took 1 base from V and 3 from J, leaving 14 bases between them. This CDR3 is 16 amino acids long. Germline values: CDR1 SEHNR, CDR2 FQNEAQ (reference sequence). The CDR3 bases are TGTGCCAGCAGCTTAGGAGGAGCGGACAGTACAGATACGCAGTATTTT. Encoded protein: CASSLGGADSTDTQYF.

This clonotype was recorded at least ten times. The J gene is TRBJ2-7, the V gene TRBV12-3 or TRBV12-4; D uncertain. The CDR3 length is 13 residues. With 5 bases removed from V and 2 bases from J, the gap between germline ends came to 10 bases. CDR3 protein: CASSPGVAYEQYF. Written as DNA, the CDR3 is TGTGCCAGCAGTCCTGGGGTAGCCTACGAGCAGTACTTC.

This chain connects TRBV13 to TRBJ2-3; D gene unclear. The CDR3 sequence is 12 residues long. Trimming pared 0 bases from V and 7 bases from J, leaving 5 bases between. Germline V CDR1 and CDR2: PRHDT, FYEKMQ (reference sequence). CDR3 loop: CASSLGLNTQYF. The CDR3 coding sequence is TGTGCCAGCAGCTTAGGGCTGAATACGCAGTATTTT.

The table lists this clonotype with many counts. This chain links TRBV5-1 with TRBJ2-1; tentative D call: TRBD2 (6 bases). The V gene lost 4 bases and the J gene lost 5 bases, with 13 bases spanning the gap. The germline gives CDR1 SGHRS, CDR2 YFSETQ. The CDR3 totals 14 residues. The CDR3 region is CASSTGLPDNEQFF. The DNA for the CDR3 is TGCGCCAGCAGCACTGGACTACCGGACAATGAGCAGTTCTTC. The variable domain in full, completed from reference TRBV5-1 and TRBJ2-1, reads KAGVTQTPRYLIKTRGQQVTLSCSPISGHRSVSWYQQTPGQGLQFLFEYFSETQRNKGNFPGRFSGRQFSNSRSEMNVSTLELGDSALYLCASSTGLPDNEQFFGPGTRLTVL.

The chain combines TRBV7-2 with TRBJ2-7; 10 bases are shared with TRBD2. V lost 1 base to trimming and J lost 0 bases; unmatched junction nucleotides: 6. The CDR3 consists of 17 residues. In germline, CDR1 is SGHTA, CDR2 FQGNSA. The CDR3 coding sequence is TGTGCCAGCAGCTTAGGTAGCGGGGGGTCCTACTCCTACGAGCAGTACTTC. Translation: CASSLGSGGSYSYEQYF.

This clonotype showed up just a few times. The chain uses TRBV11-2 and TRBJ2-2, with TRBD1 identical over 8 bases. The CDR3 has 15 amino acids. CDR1 and CDR2 (germline): SGHAT, FQNNGV. J lost 4 bases, V lost 4 bases, and 5 bases had no gene match. The CDR3, as DNA: TGTGCCAGCAGCTCCCAGGGGGCGGGCACCGGGGAGCTGTTTTTT. Its translation: CASSSQGAGTGELFF.

This clonotype was picked up many times. The gene calls are TRBV7-2 and TRBJ1-2; 9 positions match TRBD1. J gave up 5 bases and V 1 base, and 5 bases lay outside the gene matches. The CDR3 loop spans 15 amino acids. The germline CDR1 and CDR2 sequences are SGHTA and FQGNSA. The CDR3 here is CASSLVMGTGYGYTF. CDR3 nucleotide sequence: TGTGCCAGCAGCTTAGTCATGGGGACAGGGTATGGCTACACCTTC. The full variable domain, its missing parts supplied by reference TRBV7-2 and TRBJ1-2, is GAGVSQSPSNKVTEKGKDVELRCDPISGHTALYWYRQSLGQGLEFLIYFQGNSAPDKSGLPSDRFSAERTGGSVSTLTIQRTQQEDSAVYLCASSLVMGTGYGYTFGSGTRLTVV.

This clonotype was seen ten or more times. This rearrangement joins TRBV13 to TRBJ2-2; 11 bases map to TRBD2. This CDR3 spans 15 amino acids. Germline V gives CDR1 PRHDT, CDR2 FYEKMQ (reference sequence). V lost 4 bases and J lost 6; bases outside the gene matches: 4. For the CDR3, the DNA is TGTGCCAGCAGCTCTAGCGGGAGGCTCGCCGGGGAGCTGTTTTTT. Protein sequence: CASSSSGRLAGELFF.

This clonotype has a count of ten or more. The V and J genes are TRBV13 and TRBJ2-3; D is unresolved. This CDR3 region has 14 residues. The germline V gene has CDR1 PRHDT and CDR2 FYEKMQ (reference sequence). V gave up 4 bases and J gave up 0 bases, with 8 bases separating them. The CDR3 coding sequence is TGTGCCAGCAGCTCCACGGGTAGCACAGATACGCAGTATTTT. Its translation: CASSSTGSTDTQYF.

This clonotype was found a few times. J is TRBJ1-1 and V is TRBV4-1, with D maybe TRBD1 (6 bases). The CDR3 is 14 residues long. CDR1 and CDR2 (germline): MGHRA, YSYEKL. Trimming removed 4 bases from V and 4 bases from J, with 13 bases in between. CDR3 in amino acids: CASSPRDTGTEAFF. CDR3 DNA: TGCGCCAGCAGCCCCAGGGACACCGGCACTGAAGCTTTCTTT.

CDR3 protein: CASSATSGGSEQYF. CDR3 nucleotide sequence: TGTGCCAGCAGTGCGACTAGCGGGGGGTCTGAGCAGTACTTC. J is TRBJ2-7 and V is TRBV12-3 or TRBV12-4; 13 bases match TRBD2. The CDR3 totals 14 residues. V shed 5 bases, J shed 7 bases, and the junction held 5 bases outside the gene matches.

This clonotype was detected many times. The genes are TRBV12-3 or TRBV12-4 and TRBJ1-4; no definite D call. The CDR3 runs 14 residues. Trimming pared 5 bases from V and 5 bases from J, leaving 12 bases between. DNA of the CDR3: TGTGCCAGCAGTGCAAGGGCTTTGAATGAAAAACTGTTTTTT. The encoded protein is CASSARALNEKLFF.

The chain joins TRBV30 to TRBJ1-4; 9 positions agree with TRBD1. V lost 1 base, J lost 1 base, and 7 bases stayed unmatched. Germline V lookup: CDR1 GTSNPN, CDR2 SVGIG (reference sequence). CDR3 size: 17 residues. CDR3 DNA sequence: TGTGCCTGGAGTGCAGGGGGACAGGGCGGAACTAATGAAAAACTGTTTTTT. It codes for CAWSAGGQGGTNEKLFF.

This clonotype was recorded many times. The V gene is TRBV29-1, the J gene TRBJ2-3; maybe TRBD1 (6 bases). CDR1 is SQVTM, CDR2 ANQGSEA, per germline. Trimming took 1 base from V and 6 from J, leaving 11 bases between them. This CDR3 region has 13 residues. The CDR3 region has the DNA TGCAGCGTTGAAGGGACAGTCCTTGATACGCAGTATTTT. This translates into CSVEGTVLDTQYF.

The genes are TRBV11-2 and TRBJ2-4, with a tentative D call TRBD1 (6 bases). Trimming removed 2 bases at V and 1 base at J, with 15 bases between. The CDR3 length is 17 residues. Germline CDR1 SGHAT, CDR2 FQNNGV. The CDR3 DNA follows: TGTGCCAGCAGCTTATGGACAGAGGATGGGGCCAAAAACATTCAGTACTTC. This gives the protein CASSLWTEDGAKNIQYF. The complete variable domain, with remaining parts taken from reference TRBV11-2 and TRBJ2-4, reads EAGVAQSPRYKIIEKRQSVAFWCNPISGHATLYWYQQILGQGPKLLIQFQNNGVVDDSQLPKDRFSAERLKGVDSTLKIQPAKLEDSAVYLCASSLWTEDGAKNIQYFGAGTRLSVL.

As for this clonotype: At one end, the junction sequence differs from germline, possibly due to a read error. The chain is built from TRBV4-2 and TRBJ2-5; D gene unclear. The CDR3 is 13 amino acids. Germline loops: CDR1 LGHNA, CDR2 YNFKEQ. The CDR3, as DNA: TGTGTCAGCAGCCAAGATAGGTGGGAGACCCAGTACTTC. Encoded protein: CVSSQDRWETQYF.

This clonotype has more than one count but fewer than ten. The chain employs TRBV11-2 and TRBJ2-1, with D possibly being TRBD2 (5 bases). CDR1 SGHAT and CDR2 FQNNGV come from the germline V gene. Trimming removed 5 bases from V and 7 bases from J, with 12 bases in between. The CDR3 has 13 amino acids. CDR3 amino acids: CASSPNAGNEQFF. In DNA form, the CDR3 reads TGTGCCAGCAGCCCTAATGCGGGTAATGAGCAGTTCTTC.

This clonotype was observed many times. This chain connects TRBV13 to TRBJ2-3; 9 bases are a match to TRBD1. The germline gives CDR1 PRHDT, CDR2 FYEKMQ (reference sequence). V shed 3 bases, J shed 7 bases, and the junction held 5 bases outside the gene matches. The CDR3 covers 14 residues. The CDR3 DNA reads TGTGCCAGCAGCTTGGGACAGGGCACGAATACGCAGTATTTT. Translated, it gives CASSLGQGTNTQYF.

There are many counts of this clonotype. The V gene is TRBV20-1, the J gene TRBJ1-2; possibly TRBD1 for D (5 bases). Germline CDR1 DFQATT, CDR2 SNEGSKA (reference sequence). V was cut by 6 bases and J by 4 bases, with 15 bases left in between. This CDR3 is 13 amino acids long. DNA of the CDR3: TGCAGTGCCCTTCGCTATGGGGCCTATGGCTACACCTTC. Translating it yields CSALRYGAYGYTF.

There are many counts of this clonotype. V is TRBV5-1 and J is TRBJ2-3; 13 bases are a match to TRBD2. Per germline, CDR1 SGHRS and CDR2 YFSETQ. V shed 5 bases, J shed 4 bases, and the junction held 7 bases outside the gene matches. The CDR3 sequence is 16 residues long. Written as DNA, the CDR3 is TGCGCCAGCAGACCTTGGACTAGCGGGGGCTCAGATACGCAGTATTTT. Translated: CASRPWTSGGSDTQYF. Full variable domain (rest looked up from reference TRBV5-1 and TRBJ2-3): KAGVTQTPRYLIKTRGQQVTLSCSPISGHRSVSWYQQTPGQGLQFLFEYFSETQRNKGNFPGRFSGRQFSNSRSEMNVSTLELGDSALYLCASRPWTSGGSDTQYFGPGTRLTVL.

This clonotype has at least ten counts. The chain uses TRBV29-1 and TRBJ1-6; no definite D call. Trimming pared 0 bases from V and 7 bases from J, leaving 10 bases between. The CDR3 contains 14 residues. Germline V gene data show CDR1 as SQVTM and CDR2 as ANQGSEA. CDR3 nucleotide sequence: TGCAGCGTTGAAGATGGAAGGCCCAATTCACCCCTCCACTTT. Translating gives CSVEDGRPNSPLHF.

In its sample, this clonotype was seen many times. The genes are TRBV12-3 or TRBV12-4 and TRBJ2-5; 9 nucleotides align to TRBD2. V was pared by 1 base and J by 4 bases, with 10 bases of the junction left unmatched. The CDR3 contains 17 residues. The CDR3 here is CASSLGATSGSRETQYF. In DNA, the CDR3 is TGTGCCAGCAGTTTAGGTGCAACTAGCGGGTCGCGAGAGACCCAGTACTTC.

Worth noting for this clonotype: This may stem from a read error, because a much larger clone lies one nucleotide away. Here the CDR3 DNA reads TGCGTCAGCAGCTTTGGAGAGGCCGCTACGCAGTATTTT. It yields the protein CVSSFGEAATQYF. This rearrangement joins TRBV5-1 to TRBJ2-3, with D uncertain. CDR1 and CDR2 from the germline V gene are SGHRS and YFSETQ. The CDR3 is 13 amino acids.

This clonotype was seen a handful of times. The V call is TRBV7-7, the J call TRBJ2-3; 7 bases agree with TRBD1. CDR3 length: 15 amino acids. Germline loops: CDR1 SSHAT, CDR2 FNYEAQ (reference sequence). Trimming took 4 bases from V and 4 from J; bases not matched to a gene: 8. CDR3 nucleotide sequence: TGTGCCAGCAGCTCCAGCAGGGGGAGTTCAGATACGCAGTATTTT. Translated, it gives CASSSSRGSSDTQYF.

This chain uses TRBV29-1 with TRBJ2-7; no firm D call. The CDR3 spans 11 residues. The ends were cut back, 6 bases at V and 5 bases at J, with 11 bases in the middle. Germline V gene sequence: CDR1 SQVTM, CDR2 ANQGSEA. The CDR3 DNA reads as TGCAGCGTCTCGGTTGTCAACGAGCAGTACTTC. Its protein is CSVSVVNEQYF.